Below, 9 T cell receptor beta chains from the same sample are listed, as sequenced in a study of blood T cell repertoires in COVID-19. Assay: immunoSEQ multiplex PCR; the TCRdb copy retains only in-frame clones and omits some. The table lists 75,000 to 100,000 clones, 70% to 80% of them singletons. Material for sequencing was peripheral blood. These receptor sequences come from a man in his 70s with acute or convalescent COVID-19.

The chain recombines TRBV4-1 with TRBJ1-2; TRBD1 agrees at 8 bases. The V segment lost 1 base and the J segment 8 bases; nucleotides outside the gene matches: 6. The CDR3 is made up of 14 amino acids. From germline, CDR1 is MGHRA and CDR2 YSYEKL. CDR3 nucleotide sequence: TGCGCCAGCAGCCAAGCGGACAGGGTCCGAGGCTACACCTTC. Residues: CASSQADRVRGYTF.

V gene TRBV27 combines with J gene TRBJ2-6, with D possibly TRBD2 on 6 matching bases. This CDR3 spans 16 amino acids. Germline-derived CDR1 and CDR2 are MNHEY and SMNVEV (reference sequence). Trimming pared 3 bases from V and 3 bases from J, leaving 12 bases between. The CDR3 region has the DNA TGTGCCAGCAGTTTGATGGGGGGAGGTGGGGCCAACGTCCTGACTTTC. Translation: CASSLMGGGGANVLTF.

This clone was picked up one time. The CDR3 loop is CASSSPGVTGELFF. CDR3 coding DNA: TGTGCCAGCAGTAGTCCAGGCGTCACCGGGGAGCTGTTTTTT. The V call is TRBV6-4, the J call TRBJ2-2; no definite D call. Trimming removed 5 bases from V and 4 bases from J, with 11 bases in between. The CDR3 has 14 amino acids. The germline V gene encodes CDR1 MRHNA and CDR2 SNTAGT.

This clone turned up a few times. The chain carries TRBV9 and TRBJ1-5; D may be TRBD1 (5 bases). V lost 0 bases and J 4 bases, leaving 11 bases between the germline ends. Germline V lookup: CDR1 SGDLS, CDR2 YYNGEE. The CDR3 runs to 15 residues. CDR3 sequence (DNA): TGTGCCAGCAGCGTAGATTGGGGGGGAAATCAGCCCCAGCATTTT. Protein sequence: CASSVDWGGNQPQHF.

The J gene is TRBJ2-3, the V gene TRBV7-9; a possible D gene is TRBD2 (6 bases). V lost 0 bases to trimming and J lost 2 bases, with 12 bases between them. The CDR3 has 16 amino acids. The germline gives CDR1 SEHNR, CDR2 FQNEAQ (reference sequence). The CDR3 sequence is CASSLAPTSYTDTQYF. CDR3 coding DNA: TGTGCCAGCAGCTTAGCCCCCACTAGCTACACAGATACGCAGTATTTT. Full variable domain (rest looked up from reference TRBV7-9 and TRBJ2-3): DTGVSQNPRHKITKRGQNVTFRCDPISEHNRLYWYRQTLGQGPEFLTYFQNEAQLEKSRLLSDRFSAERPKGSFSTLEIQRTEQGDSAMYLCASSLAPTSYTDTQYFGPGTRLTVL.

J is TRBJ2-5 and V is TRBV6-5, with TRBD1 matching over 7 bases. This CDR3 comprises 14 residues. Germline assignment: CDR1 MNHEY and CDR2 SVGAGI. With 5 bases clipped from V and 4 bases from J, the junction kept 7 bases outside the gene matches. The DNA of the CDR3 is TGTGCCAGCAGTCCGACAGGGACCTCAGAGACCCAGTACTTC. Translating it yields CASSPTGTSETQYF.

The chain couples TRBV19 to TRBJ1-5; 7 positions agree with TRBD1. The CDR3 length is 13 residues. Trimming cost V 7 bases and J 4 bases; bases outside gene matches: 4. Germline V CDR1 and CDR2: LNHDA, SQIVND (reference sequence). CDR3 nucleotide sequence: TGTGCCAGTATGTTGACAGGGAATCAGCCCCAGCATTTT. This sequence encodes CASMLTGNQPQHF.

V gene TRBV24-1 combines with J gene TRBJ2-5, with D tentatively TRBD1 (5 bases). The CDR3 extends over 15 amino acids. The germline V gene encodes CDR1 KGHDR and CDR2 SFDVKD. The V and J ends lost 2 bases and 4 bases respectively, with 13 bases between them. In DNA, the CDR3 is TGTGCCACCAGTGATTCCAGGGCTCTAGGAGAGACCCAGTACTTC. Its translation is CATSDSRALGETQYF.

The J gene is TRBJ1-2, the V gene TRBV11-2; D possibly corresponds to TRBD1 (5 bases). The CDR3 consists of 15 residues. From germline, CDR1 is SGHAT and CDR2 FQNNGV. Trimming took off 0 bases at V and 7 bases at J, with 15 bases between the two ends. CDR3 sequence (DNA): TGTGCCAGCAGCTTAGAAGCTTGGCAGGGAAGTGGCTACACCTTC. It specifies CASSLEAWQGSGYTF.